This T cell receptor (beta chain) came from a study of OX40 agonist ivuxolimab in advanced cancers. Study-wide context: Patients receiving dose escalation had hepatocellular carcinoma, melanoma, renal cell or head and neck cancer.

Germline loops: CDR1 SEHNR, CDR2 FQNEAQ (reference sequence). CDR3 size: 14 residues. The V and J ends lost 5 bases and 0 bases respectively, with 5 bases between them. The protocol was immunoSEQ multiplex PCR, while the TCRdb copy is restricted to in-frame clones and leaves out a portion. The data contain fewer than 80,000 clones, approximately 92% of them singletons. The sequence was collected from an adult with an advanced solid tumor such as melanoma, head and neck, liver or kidney cancer. This rearrangement joins TRBV7-9 to TRBJ1-6; D gene ambiguous. The sequenced sample was CD4+ or CD8+ T cells sorted from blood, obtained in a trial of the OX40 agonist ivuxolimab. CDR3 region: CASSRDSYNSPLHF. CDR3 sequence (DNA): TGTGCCAGCAGCCGGGACTCCTATAATTCACCCCTCCACTTT. The full variable domain, rest sourced from reference TRBV7-9 and TRBJ1-6, is DTGVSQNPRHKITKRGQNVTFRCDPISEHNRLYWYRQTLGQGPEFLTYFQNEAQLEKSRLLSDRFSAERPKGSFSTLEIQRTEQGDSAMYLCASSRDSYNSPLHFGNGTRLTVT.